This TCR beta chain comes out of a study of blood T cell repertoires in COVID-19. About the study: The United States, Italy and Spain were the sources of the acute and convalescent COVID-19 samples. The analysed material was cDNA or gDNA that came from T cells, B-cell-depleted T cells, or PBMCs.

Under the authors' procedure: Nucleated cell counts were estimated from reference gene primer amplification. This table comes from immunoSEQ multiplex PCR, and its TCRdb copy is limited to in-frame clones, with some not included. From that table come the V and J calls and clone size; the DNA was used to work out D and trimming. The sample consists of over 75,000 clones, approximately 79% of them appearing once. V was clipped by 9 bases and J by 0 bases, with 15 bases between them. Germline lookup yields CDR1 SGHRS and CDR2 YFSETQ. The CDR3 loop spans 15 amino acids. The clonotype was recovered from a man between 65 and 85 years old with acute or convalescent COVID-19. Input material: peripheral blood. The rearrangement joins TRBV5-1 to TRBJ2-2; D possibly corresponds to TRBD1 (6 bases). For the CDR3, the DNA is TGCGCCACCAAACAGGGCCCCGCGAACACCGGGGAGCTGTTTTTT. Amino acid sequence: CATKQGPANTGELFF.